What follows is one T cell receptor (beta chain) and its context. The sample belongs to a study of blood T cell repertoires in COVID-19. About the research overall: Sources were T cells, B-cell-depleted T cells, or PBMCs; the material itself was cDNA or gDNA.

Only in-frame clones appear in the TCRdb table, and some are missing; sequencing was by immunoSEQ multiplex PCR. The sample has more than 150,000 clones; around 80% are singletons. This clonotype was sampled from a man in his fifties who had recovered from COVID-19. Sequenced material: peripheral blood.

The CDR3 is CSVDNGGGTSYEQYF. The CDR3 DNA sequence: TGCAGCGTTGATAATGGGGGGGGGACCTCCTACGAGCAGTACTTC. V is TRBV29-1 and J is TRBJ2-7; 7 nucleotides line up with TRBD2. Losses at the gene ends were 3 bases for V and 0 bases for J; bases not matched to a gene: 8. Germline V CDR1 and CDR2: SQVTM, ANQGSEA. There are 15 residues in the CDR3.